A single sample is the source of the 2 T cell receptor beta chains below, sequenced in a study of identical twins. TCRdb passed the 5' RACE reads through MiXCR, listing each CDR3 protein once. The sample has about 810,000 distinct CDR3 sequences, 12% seen once. This sample also appeared in a second study, on yellow fever vaccine responses in identical twins.

The sequenced sample consisted of PBMCs. These TCRs come from a woman aged 18-29 years in good health.

This clonotype was counted many times. The rearrangement joins TRBV14 to TRBJ2-3; D not certain. V lost 0 bases and J 6 bases, leaving 4 bases between the germline ends. The germline gives CDR1 SGHDN, CDR2 FVKESK. The CDR3 spans 12 residues. CDR3 protein: CASSQDQDTQYF. The CDR3 DNA reads TGTGCCAGCAGCCAAGACCAGGATACGCAGTATTTT.

This clonotype was observed a handful of times. Here the CDR3 reads CASSRKSNTGELFF. The DNA of the CDR3 is TGCGCCAGCAGCAGAAAATCGAACACCGGGGAGCTGTTTTTT. The chain combines TRBV5-1 with TRBJ2-2; the D is unclear. V dropped 4 bases and J dropped 0 bases, with 7 bases sitting between them. This CDR3 has 14 amino acids. Germline lookup yields CDR1 SGHRS and CDR2 YFSETQ.